Sequencing of this TCR beta chain was carried out in a study of blood T cell repertoires in COVID-19. Study details: Researchers got acute and convalescent COVID-19 samples from the United States, Italy and Spain. PBMCs, B-cell-depleted T cells, or T cells were the source of the cDNA or gDNA that made up the material.

There are a few counts of this clone. The data were produced by immunoSEQ multiplex PCR, yet TCRdb's version contains in-frame clones alone and is incomplete. The sample lists a few hundred thousand clones, 83% occurring once. The ends were cut back, 5 bases at V and 6 bases at J, with 14 bases in the middle. Germline V lookup: CDR1 LGHNT, CDR2 FRNRAP. This CDR3 region has 14 residues. The source material was peripheral blood. The clonotype comes from a woman aged 25 to 39 with COVID-19, enrolled during active disease. The V call is TRBV12-5, the J call TRBJ1-3; D ambiguous. CDR3 DNA: TGTGCTAGTGGTCCTATAACTGGTTCAAACACCATATATTTT. It is translated as CASGPITGSNTIYF.